This TCR beta chain was sequenced in a study of T cells in Graves' hyperthyroidism and ophthalmopathy. Study information: Upon initial diagnosis and before any treatment, peripheral blood was collected.

V lost 2 bases and J lost 4; bases outside the gene matches: 6. Germline values: CDR1 MNHEY, CDR2 SVGAGI. There are 15 residues in the CDR3. Authors of the study amplified TCR beta CDR3 regions from RNA transcripts. Using the HTBI primer set, a first-round RT-PCR was run on the TCR CDR3. MiXCR, run by TCRdb on the multiplex PCR reads, gives a single entry per CDR3 protein. This sample has hundreds of thousands of distinct CDR3 sequences, with 30% to 40% found just once. The sequenced sample consisted of blood. This TCR was sampled from a woman aged 40 to 50 with Graves' hyperthyroidism. The rearrangement uses TRBV6-5 and TRBJ2-7; 9 bases align to TRBD1. The CDR3: CASSYLGQGQYEQYF. In DNA, the CDR3 is TGTGCCAGCAGTTACCTTGGACAGGGGCAGTACGAGCAGTACTTC.